This entry describes one TCR beta chain. Antigen: not known. This entry comes from a study of blood T cells in healthy people across ages. Study details: About one barcoded beta molecule was captured per two T cells (by template switching).

Study findings and constraints: As age increased, TCR beta diversity per million T cells fell in a roughly linear fashion. The CMV status of each donor remained undetermined, and this could have confounded shifts in expanded clonotypes.

CDR1 is SGHTA, CDR2 FQGNSA, per germline. The CDR3 extends over 17 amino acids. V lost 1 base and J 12 bases, leaving 28 bases between the germline ends. Using a J-beta primer mix together with a sample-barcoded 5' primer, a second PCR was run for about 6 to 11 cycles. A minimum of 2.5 million CDR3-containing paired-end reads was obtained for each sample. TCRdb re-called the 5' RACE reads with MiXCR, one entry per CDR3 protein. The sample gives 1.4 million or so distinct CDR3 sequences, roughly two fifths of which show up once; around 4% is in the top ten. The receptor was isolated from a woman aged 18-29 years in good health. The V call is TRBV7-2, the J call TRBJ2-7, with D perhaps being TRBD1 or TRBD2 (6 bases each). Material for sequencing was blood. The CDR3 protein is CASSLGGGLGAINIRYF. The CDR3 coding sequence is TGTGCCAGCAGCTTAGGCGGAGGGCTGGGGGCGATCAACATTCGGTACTTC.